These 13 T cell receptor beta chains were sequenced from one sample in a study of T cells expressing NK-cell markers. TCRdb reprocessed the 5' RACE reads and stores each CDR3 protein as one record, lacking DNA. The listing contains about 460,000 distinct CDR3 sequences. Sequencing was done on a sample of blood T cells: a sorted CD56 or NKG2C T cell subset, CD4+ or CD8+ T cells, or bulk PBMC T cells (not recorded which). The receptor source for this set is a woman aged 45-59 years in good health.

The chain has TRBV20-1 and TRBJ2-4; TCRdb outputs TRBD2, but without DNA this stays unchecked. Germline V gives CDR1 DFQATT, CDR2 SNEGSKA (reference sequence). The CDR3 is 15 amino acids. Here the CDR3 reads CSARESGGPDHIQYF.

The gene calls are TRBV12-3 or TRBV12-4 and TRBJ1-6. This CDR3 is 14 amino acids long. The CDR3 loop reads CASSPSSSNSPLHF.

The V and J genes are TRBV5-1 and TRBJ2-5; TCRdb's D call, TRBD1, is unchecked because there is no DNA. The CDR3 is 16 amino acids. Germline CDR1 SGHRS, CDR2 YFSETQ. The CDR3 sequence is CASSSPGTGDGETQYF.

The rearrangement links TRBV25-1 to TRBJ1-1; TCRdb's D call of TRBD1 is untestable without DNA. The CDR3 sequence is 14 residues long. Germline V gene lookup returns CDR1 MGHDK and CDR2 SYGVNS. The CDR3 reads CASRRGGMNTEAFF.

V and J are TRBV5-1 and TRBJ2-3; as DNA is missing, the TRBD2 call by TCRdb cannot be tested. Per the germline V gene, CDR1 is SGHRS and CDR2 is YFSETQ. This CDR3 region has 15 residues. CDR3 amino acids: CASNRQSDLTDTQYF.

CDR3 loop: CASSKDGQQNTEAFF. The chain combines TRBV21-1 with TRBJ1-1; TCRdb's assignment of TRBD1 cannot be checked, as there is no DNA. TRBV21-1 is shown as a pseudogene. This CDR3 spans 15 amino acids.

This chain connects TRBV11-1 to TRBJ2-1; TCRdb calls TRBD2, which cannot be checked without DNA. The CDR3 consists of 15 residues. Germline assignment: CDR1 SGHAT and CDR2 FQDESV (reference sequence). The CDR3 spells CASTPNPGLADEQFF.

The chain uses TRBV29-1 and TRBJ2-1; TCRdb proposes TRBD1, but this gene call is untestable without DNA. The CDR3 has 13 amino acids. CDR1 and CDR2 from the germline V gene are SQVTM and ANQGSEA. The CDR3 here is CSAWTGIGNEQFF.

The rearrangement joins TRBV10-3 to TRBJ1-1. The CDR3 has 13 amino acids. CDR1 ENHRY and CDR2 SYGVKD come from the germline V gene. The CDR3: CAISDTHLKEAFF.

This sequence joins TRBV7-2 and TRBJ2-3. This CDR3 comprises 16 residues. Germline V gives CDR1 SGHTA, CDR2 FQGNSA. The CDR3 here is CASTSLAGSSTDTQYF. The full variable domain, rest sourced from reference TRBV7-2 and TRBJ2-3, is GAGVSQSPSNKVTEKGKDVELRCDPISGHTALYWYRQSLGQGLEFLIYFQGNSAPDKSGLPSDRFSAERTGGSVSTLTIQRTQQEDSAVYLCASTSLAGSSTDTQYFGPGTRLTVL.

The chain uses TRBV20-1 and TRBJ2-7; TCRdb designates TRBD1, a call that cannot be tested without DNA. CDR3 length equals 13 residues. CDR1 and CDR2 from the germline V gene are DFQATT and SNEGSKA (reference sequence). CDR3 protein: CSASADRGYEQYF.

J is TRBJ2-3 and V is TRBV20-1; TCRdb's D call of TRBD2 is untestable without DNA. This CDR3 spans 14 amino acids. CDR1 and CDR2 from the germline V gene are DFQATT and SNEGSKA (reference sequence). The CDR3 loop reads CSARRAGRMDTQYF.

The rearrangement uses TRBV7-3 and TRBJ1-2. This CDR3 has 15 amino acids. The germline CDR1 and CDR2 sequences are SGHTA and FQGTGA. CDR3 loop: CASSLTGHPNYGYTF.